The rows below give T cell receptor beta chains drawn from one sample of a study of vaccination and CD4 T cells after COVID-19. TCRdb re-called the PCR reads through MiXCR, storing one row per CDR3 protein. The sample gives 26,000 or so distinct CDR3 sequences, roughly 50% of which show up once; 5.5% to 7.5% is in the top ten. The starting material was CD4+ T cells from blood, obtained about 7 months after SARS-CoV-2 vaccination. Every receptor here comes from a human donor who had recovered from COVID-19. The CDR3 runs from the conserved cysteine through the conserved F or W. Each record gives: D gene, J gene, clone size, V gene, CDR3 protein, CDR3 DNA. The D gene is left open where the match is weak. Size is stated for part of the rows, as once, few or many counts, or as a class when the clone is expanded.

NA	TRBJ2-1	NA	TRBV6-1	CASSLPPNEQFF	TGTGCCAGCAGCCTACCGCCGAATGAGCAGTTCTTC
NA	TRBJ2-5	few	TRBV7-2	CASSLDSGAEETQYF	TGTGCCAGCAGCTTAGATTCGGGAGCCGAAGAGACCCAGTACTTC
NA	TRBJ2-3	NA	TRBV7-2	CASSYADVDTQYF	TGTGCCAGCAGCTACGCCGACGTGGATACGCAGTATTTT
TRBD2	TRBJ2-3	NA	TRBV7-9	CASSPTSGISTDTQYF	TGTGCCAGCAGCCCTACTAGCGGGATTAGCACAGATACGCAGTATTTT
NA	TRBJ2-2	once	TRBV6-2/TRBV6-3	CASSYAPSERYTGELFF	TGTGCCAGCAGCTATGCACCATCGGAGAGGTACACCGGGGAGCTGTTTTTT
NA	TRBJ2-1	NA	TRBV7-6	CASSSDLQGYYNEQFF	TGTGCCAGCAGCTCCGACCTACAGGGATACTACAATGAGCAGTTCTTC
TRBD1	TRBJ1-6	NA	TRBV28	CASSFRGDRVYNSPLHF	TGTGCCAGCAGTTTCCGGGGGGACAGGGTCTATAATTCACCCCTCCACTTT
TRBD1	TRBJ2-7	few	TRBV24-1	CATSDRRTGNPYEQYF	TGTGCCACCAGTGACCGCCGGACAGGGAACCCCTACGAGCAGTACTTC
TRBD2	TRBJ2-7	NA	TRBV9	CASSVSSGRSFYEQYF	TGTGCCAGCAGCGTATCTAGCGGGAGGTCTTTCTACGAGCAGTACTTC
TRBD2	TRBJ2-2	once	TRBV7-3	CASSLLAGANTGELFF	TGTGCCAGCAGTCTGCTAGCGGGAGCGAACACCGGGGAGCTGTTTTTT
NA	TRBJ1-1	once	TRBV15	CATSRDQGGNTEAFF	TGTGCCACCAGCAGAGATCAGGGCGGGAACACTGAAGCTTTCTTT
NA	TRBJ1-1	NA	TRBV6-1	CASSGDGNTEAFF	TGTGCCAGCTCGGGGGATGGAAACACTGAAGCTTTCTTT
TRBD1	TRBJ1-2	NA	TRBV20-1	CSAPGAGQGSYGYTF	TGCAGTGCTCCCGGGGCGGGACAGGGGAGCTATGGCTACACCTTC
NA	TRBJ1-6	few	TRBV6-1	CASSEGAGNRYSPLHF	TGTGCCAGCAGTGAAGGGGCCGGGAACAGATATTCACCCCTCCACTTT
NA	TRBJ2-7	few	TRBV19	CASSQSGPIYEQYF	TGTGCCAGCAGTCAAAGCGGGCCGATCTACGAGCAGTACTTC
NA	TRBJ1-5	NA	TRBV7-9	CASSLEWQPQHF	TGTGCCAGCAGCTTAGAATGGCAGCCCCAGCATTTT
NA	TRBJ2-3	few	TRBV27	CASTGTSTDTQYF	TGTGCCAGCACCGGGACATCCACAGATACGCAGTATTTT
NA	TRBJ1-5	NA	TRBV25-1	CASSDSQGEVGQPQHF	TGTGCCAGCAGTGATTCCCAGGGCGAGGTTGGGCAGCCCCAGCATTTT
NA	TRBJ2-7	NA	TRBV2	CASQRAGSPPEQYF	TGTGCCAGCCAAAGGGCTGGTTCCCCCCCCGAGCAGTACTTC
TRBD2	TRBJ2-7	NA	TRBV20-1	CSALAGGTYEQYF	TGCAGTGCTCTAGCGGGAGGTACCTACGAGCAGTACTTC
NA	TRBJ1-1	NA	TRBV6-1	CASSTGQQNAEAFF	TGTGCCAGCAGTACGGGGCAGCAGAACGCTGAAGCTTTCTTT
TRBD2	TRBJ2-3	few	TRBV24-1	CATSDQGLAGAHTDTQYF	TGTGCCACCAGTGACCAAGGACTAGCGGGAGCTCACACAGATACGCAGTATTTT
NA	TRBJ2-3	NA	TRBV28	CASSPTDTQYF	TGTGCCAGCAGCCCGACAGATACGCAGTATTTT
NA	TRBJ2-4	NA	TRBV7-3	CASRMQGKNIQYF	TGTGCCAGCAGAATGCAAGGCAAAAACATTCAGTACTTC
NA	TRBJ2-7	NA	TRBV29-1	CSVEGGGGEQYF	TGCAGCGTTGAAGGAGGCGGAGGCGAGCAGTACTTC
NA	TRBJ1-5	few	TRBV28	CASSPLRGVRSAQHF	TGTGCCAGCAGCCCCCTACGGGGCGTTAGGTCGGCCCAGCATTTT
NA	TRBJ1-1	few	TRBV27	CASSGRTNTEAFF	TGTGCCAGCAGCGGACGGACGAACACTGAAGCTTTCTTT
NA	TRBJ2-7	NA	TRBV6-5	CASSYGLIYEQYF	TGTGCCAGCAGTTACGGGCTGATCTACGAGCAGTACTTC
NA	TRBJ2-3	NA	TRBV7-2	CASSLVTSTQYF	TGTGCCAGCAGCTTAGTTACCAGCACGCAGTATTTT
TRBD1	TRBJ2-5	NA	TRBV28	CASRPPDRAVGETQYF	TGTGCCAGCAGACCCCCGGACAGGGCGGTCGGAGAGACCCAGTACTTC
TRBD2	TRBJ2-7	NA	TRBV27	CASSSSGSRCEQYF	TGTGCCAGCAGCTCTAGCGGGAGTCGCTGCGAGCAGTACTTC
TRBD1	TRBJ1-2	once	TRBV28	CASRLQGEGYGYTF	TGTGCCAGCAGACTTCAGGGGGAGGGCTATGGCTACACCTTC
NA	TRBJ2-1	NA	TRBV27	CASKGGSYNEQFF	TGTGCCAGCAAAGGTGGTTCCTACAATGAGCAGTTCTTC
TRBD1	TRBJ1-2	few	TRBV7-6	CASSLGPDRGNYGYTF	TGTGCCAGCAGCTTAGGTCCGGACAGGGGGAACTATGGCTACACCTTC
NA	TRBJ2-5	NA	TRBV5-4	CASSTPGARETQYF	TGTGCCAGCAGCACCCCGGGGGCACGGGAGACCCAGTACTTC
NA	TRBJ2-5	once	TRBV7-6	CASSLAGLDLHQGNQETQYF	TGTGCCAGCAGCTTAGCGGGGCTTGACTTACACCAAGGGAACCAAGAGACCCAGTACTTC
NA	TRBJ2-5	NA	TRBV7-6	CASSLDQGSETQYF	TGTGCCAGCAGCTTAGATCAGGGGTCAGAGACCCAGTACTTC
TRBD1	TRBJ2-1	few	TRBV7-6	CASSLWDHRDRRYNEQFF	TGTGCCAGCAGCTTGTGGGACCACCGGGACAGGAGGTACAATGAGCAGTTCTTC
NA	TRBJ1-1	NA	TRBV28	CASSGGSPEAFF	TGTGCCAGCAGCGGGGGGTCCCCTGAAGCTTTCTTT
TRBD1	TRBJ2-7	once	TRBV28	CASNPGQDWVEQYF	TGTGCCAGCAACCCGGGACAGGATTGGGTCGAGCAGTACTTC
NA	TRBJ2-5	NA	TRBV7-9	CASSFSRVEETQYF	TGTGCCAGCAGCTTTTCGAGAGTAGAAGAGACCCAGTACTTC
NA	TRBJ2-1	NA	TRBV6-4	CASSDSAGSYNEQFF	TGTGCCAGCAGTGACTCGGCGGGCTCCTACAATGAGCAGTTCTTC